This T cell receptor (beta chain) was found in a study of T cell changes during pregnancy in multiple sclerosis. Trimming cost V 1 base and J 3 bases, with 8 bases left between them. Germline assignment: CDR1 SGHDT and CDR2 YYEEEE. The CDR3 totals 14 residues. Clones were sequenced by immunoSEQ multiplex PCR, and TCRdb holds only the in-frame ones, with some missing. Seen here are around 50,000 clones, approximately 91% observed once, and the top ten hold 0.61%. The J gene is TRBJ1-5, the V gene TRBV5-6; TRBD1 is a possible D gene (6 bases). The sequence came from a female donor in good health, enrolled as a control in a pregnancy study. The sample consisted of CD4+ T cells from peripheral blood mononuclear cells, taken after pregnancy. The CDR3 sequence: CASSLWDNNQPQHF. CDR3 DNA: TGTGCCAGCAGCTTGTGGGACAACAATCAGCCCCAGCATTTT.